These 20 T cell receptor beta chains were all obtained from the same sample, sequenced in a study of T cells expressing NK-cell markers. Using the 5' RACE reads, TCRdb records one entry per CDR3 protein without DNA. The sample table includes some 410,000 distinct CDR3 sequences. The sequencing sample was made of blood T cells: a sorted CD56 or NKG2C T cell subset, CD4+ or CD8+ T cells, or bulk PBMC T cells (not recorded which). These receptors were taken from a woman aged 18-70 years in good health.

CDR3 protein: CSVAREGYGEQYF. The chain recombines TRBV29-1 with TRBJ2-7; TCRdb's D gene call, TRBD2, goes unchecked for lack of DNA. Per the germline V gene, CDR1 is SQVTM and CDR2 is ANQGSEA. There are 13 residues in the CDR3.

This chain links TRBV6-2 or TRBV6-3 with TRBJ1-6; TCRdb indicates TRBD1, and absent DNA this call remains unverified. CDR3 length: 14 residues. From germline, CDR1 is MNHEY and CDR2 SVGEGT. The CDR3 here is CASSRDRGGSPLHF.

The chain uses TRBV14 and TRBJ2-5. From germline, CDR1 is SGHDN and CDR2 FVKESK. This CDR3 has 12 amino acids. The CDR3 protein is CASSHFQETQYF.

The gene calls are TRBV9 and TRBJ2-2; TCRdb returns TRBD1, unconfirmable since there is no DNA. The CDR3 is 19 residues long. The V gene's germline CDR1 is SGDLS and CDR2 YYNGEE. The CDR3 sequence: CASSVDGRGSLPNTGELFF.

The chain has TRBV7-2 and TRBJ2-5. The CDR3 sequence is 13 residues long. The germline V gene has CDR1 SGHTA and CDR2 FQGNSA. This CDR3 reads CASSGWQQETQYF.

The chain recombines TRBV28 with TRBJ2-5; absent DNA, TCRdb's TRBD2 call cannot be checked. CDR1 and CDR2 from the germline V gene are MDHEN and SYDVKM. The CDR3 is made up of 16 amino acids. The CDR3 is CASSFRSGTIQETQYF. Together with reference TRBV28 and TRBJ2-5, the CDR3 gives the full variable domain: DVKVTQSSRYLVKRTGEKVFLECVQDMDHENMFWYRQDPGLGLRLIYFSYDVKMKEKGDIPEGYSVSREKKERFSLILESASTNQTSMYLCASSFRSGTIQETQYFGPGTRLLVL.

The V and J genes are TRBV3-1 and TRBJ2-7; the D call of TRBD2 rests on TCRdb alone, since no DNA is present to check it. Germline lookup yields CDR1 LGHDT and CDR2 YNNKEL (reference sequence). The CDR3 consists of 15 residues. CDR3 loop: CASSHAGTSSYEQYF.

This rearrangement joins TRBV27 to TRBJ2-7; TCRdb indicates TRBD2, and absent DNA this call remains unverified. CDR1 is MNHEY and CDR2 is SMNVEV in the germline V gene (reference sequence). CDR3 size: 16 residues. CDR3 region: CASSLRATSGRGEQYF.

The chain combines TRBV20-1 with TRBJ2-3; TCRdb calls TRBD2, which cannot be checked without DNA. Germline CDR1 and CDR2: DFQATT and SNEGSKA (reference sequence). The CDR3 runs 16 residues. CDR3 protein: CSALPGTSVRADTQYF.

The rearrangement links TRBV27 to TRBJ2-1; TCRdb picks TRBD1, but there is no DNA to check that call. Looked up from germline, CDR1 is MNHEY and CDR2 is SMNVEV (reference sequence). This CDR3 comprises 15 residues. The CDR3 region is CASSPWGASTNEQFF.

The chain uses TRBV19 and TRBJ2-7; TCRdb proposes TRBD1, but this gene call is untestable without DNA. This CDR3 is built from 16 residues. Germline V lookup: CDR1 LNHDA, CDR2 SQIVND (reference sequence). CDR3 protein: CASSSSRTPPPYEQYF.

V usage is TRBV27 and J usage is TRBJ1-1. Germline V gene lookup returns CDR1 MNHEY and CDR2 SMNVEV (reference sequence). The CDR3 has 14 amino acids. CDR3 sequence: CASSPDLILTEAFF.

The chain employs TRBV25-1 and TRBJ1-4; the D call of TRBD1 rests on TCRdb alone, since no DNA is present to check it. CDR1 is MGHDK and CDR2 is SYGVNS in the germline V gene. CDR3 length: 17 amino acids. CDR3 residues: CASSEYRVQGVNEKLFF.

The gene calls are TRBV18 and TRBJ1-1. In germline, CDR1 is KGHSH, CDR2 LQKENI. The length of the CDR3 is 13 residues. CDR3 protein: CASSPPGPTEAFF.

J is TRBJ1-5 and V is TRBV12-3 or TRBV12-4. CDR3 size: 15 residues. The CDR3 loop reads CASSFQTGSNQPQHF.

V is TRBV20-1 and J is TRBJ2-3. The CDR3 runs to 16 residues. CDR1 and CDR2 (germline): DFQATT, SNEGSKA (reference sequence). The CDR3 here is CSASASLAGRTDTQYF.

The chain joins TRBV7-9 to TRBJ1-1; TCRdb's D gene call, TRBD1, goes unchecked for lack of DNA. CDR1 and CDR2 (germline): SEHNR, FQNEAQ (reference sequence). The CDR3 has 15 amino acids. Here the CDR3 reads CASSPRQGPNTEAFF.

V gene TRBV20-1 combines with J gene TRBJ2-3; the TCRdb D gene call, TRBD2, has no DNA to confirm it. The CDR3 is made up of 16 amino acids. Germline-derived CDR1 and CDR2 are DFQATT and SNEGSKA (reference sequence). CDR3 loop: CSARGASGRALDTQYF.

This CDR3 reads CASSYPGTGDTEAFF. The gene calls are TRBV7-9 and TRBJ1-1; TCRdb's assignment of TRBD1 cannot be checked, as there is no DNA. The germline CDR1 and CDR2 sequences are SEHNR and FQNEAQ (reference sequence). The CDR3 is made up of 15 amino acids. Supplemented by reference TRBV7-9 and TRBJ1-1, the full variable domain reads DTGVSQNPRHKITKRGQNVTFRCDPISEHNRLYWYRQTLGQGPEFLTYFQNEAQLEKSRLLSDRFSAERPKGSFSTLEIQRTEQGDSAMYLCASSYPGTGDTEAFFGQGTRLTVV.

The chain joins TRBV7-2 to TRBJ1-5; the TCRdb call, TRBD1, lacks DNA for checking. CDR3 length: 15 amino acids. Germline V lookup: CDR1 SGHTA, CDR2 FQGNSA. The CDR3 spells CASSTRTGGYQPQHF.